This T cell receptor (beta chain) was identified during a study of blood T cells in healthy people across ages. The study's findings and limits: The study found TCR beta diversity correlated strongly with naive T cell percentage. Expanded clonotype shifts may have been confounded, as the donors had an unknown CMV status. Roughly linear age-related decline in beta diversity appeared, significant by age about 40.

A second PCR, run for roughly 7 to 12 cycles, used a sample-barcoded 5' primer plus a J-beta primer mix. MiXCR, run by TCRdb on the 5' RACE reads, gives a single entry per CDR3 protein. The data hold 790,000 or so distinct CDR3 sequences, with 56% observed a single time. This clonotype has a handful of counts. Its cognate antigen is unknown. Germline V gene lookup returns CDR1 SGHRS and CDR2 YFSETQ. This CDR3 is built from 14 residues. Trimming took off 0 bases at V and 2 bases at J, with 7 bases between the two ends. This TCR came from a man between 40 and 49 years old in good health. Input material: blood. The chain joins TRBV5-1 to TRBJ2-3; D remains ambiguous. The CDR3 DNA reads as TGCGCCAGCAGCTTGGGACACTACACAGATACGCAGTATTTT. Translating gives CASSLGHYTDTQYF. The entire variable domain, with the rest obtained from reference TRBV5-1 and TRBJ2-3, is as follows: KAGVTQTPRYLIKTRGQQVTLSCSPISGHRSVSWYQQTPGQGLQFLFEYFSETQRNKGNFPGRFSGRQFSNSRSEMNVSTLELGDSALYLCASSLGHYTDTQYFGPGTRLTVL.